The 24 T cell receptor beta chains below come from one sample, sequenced in a study of blood T cells in healthy people across ages. The second PCR ran about 6 to 11 cycles with a sample-barcoded 5' primer and J-beta primers. TCRdb ran MiXCR on the 5' RACE reads and lists one entry per CDR3 protein. The sample lists some 800,000 distinct CDR3 sequences; 40% to 50% were seen once. The sequenced sample consisted of blood. These receptors all come from a man aged 60 to 69 in good health.

This rearrangement joins TRBV6-1 to TRBJ2-3; 11 bases line up with TRBD2. The length of the CDR3 is 16 residues. The ends lost 10 bases at V and 2 bases at J; junction bases unmatched: 11. Germline CDR1 is MNHNS and CDR2 is SASEGT. CDR3 loop: CATKTGTSGSTDTQYF. The DNA of the CDR3 is TGTGCCACAAAAACCGGGACTAGCGGATCCACAGATACGCAGTATTTT.

The table lists this clonotype with a few counts. J is TRBJ2-1 and V is TRBV12-3 or TRBV12-4; 12 positions agree with TRBD2. V shed 5 bases and J 8 bases; nucleotides not matched to a gene: 7. CDR3 length: 15 amino acids. CDR3 amino acids: CASSASGGARDEQFF. CDR3 nucleotides: TGTGCCAGCAGTGCTAGCGGGGGGGCCCGGGATGAGCAGTTCTTC.

The chain joins TRBV7-9 to TRBJ2-3, with 8 positions matching TRBD2. The CDR3 spans 15 residues. Germline CDR1 reads SEHNR; CDR2 reads FQNEAQ (reference sequence). V lost 2 bases, J lost 4 bases, and 5 bases stayed unmatched. The CDR3 sequence is CASSLLAGTADTQYF. DNA of the CDR3: TGTGCCAGCAGCTTATTAGCGGGGACCGCAGATACGCAGTATTTT.

The gene calls are TRBV12-3 or TRBV12-4 and TRBJ2-5; D gene ambiguous. The CDR3 contains 16 residues. V lost 8 bases to trimming and J lost 11 bases, with 30 bases between them. The CDR3 here is CASVSGGANMGDEQYF. The CDR3 DNA is TGTGCCAGCGTCTCGGGCGGTGCAAATATGGGCGATGAGCAGTACTTC.

With respect to this clonotype: The junction does not match germline at one end; this may be a read error. J is TRBJ2-5 and V is TRBV7-2; D is unclear. CDR3 length: 16 amino acids. Germline values: CDR1 SGHTA, CDR2 FQGNSA. The CDR3 DNA reads as TGTGCCCGCAGCCCAACGGTTGATGGGCCGGGAGAGACCCAGTACTTC. Protein sequence: CARSPTVDGPGETQYF.

This clonotype was counted a few times. The chain recombines TRBV10-3 with TRBJ1-5; D remains ambiguous. The CDR3 length is 12 residues. V lost 0 bases to trimming and J lost 7 bases, with 4 bases between them. Germline loops: CDR1 ENHRY, CDR2 SYGVKD. The CDR3 DNA is TGTGCCATCAGTGAGTCGAGGCAGCCCCAGCATTTT. It codes for CAISESRQPQHF.

The J gene is TRBJ1-2, the V gene TRBV20-1; perhaps TRBD1 as D (5 bases). There are 13 residues in the CDR3. V was pared by 2 bases and J by 3 bases, with 10 bases between. Germline V gene sequence: CDR1 DFQATT, CDR2 SNEGSKA (reference sequence). The CDR3 spells CSARSGTDYGYTF. The CDR3 DNA is TGCAGTGCTAGATCCGGGACGGACTATGGCTACACCTTC.

Only one count was recorded for this clonotype. The CDR3 sequence: CSARDSGTWDEQFF. The DNA of the CDR3 is TGCAGTGCTAGAGACAGCGGGACCTGGGATGAGCAGTTCTTC. The chain combines TRBV20-1 with TRBJ2-1; 7 bases fit TRBD2. Unmatched junction bases numbered 7, after V lost 0 bases and J lost 8 bases. Germline V lookup: CDR1 DFQATT, CDR2 SNEGSKA (reference sequence). This CDR3 is built from 14 residues.

The V and J genes are TRBV7-8 and TRBJ2-5; no reliable D call. V lost 2 bases, J lost 0 bases, and 4 bases lay in between. This CDR3 is built from 13 residues. From germline, CDR1 is SGHVS and CDR2 FQNEAQ. CDR3 residues: CASSLWDQETQYF. The CDR3 DNA reads as TGTGCCAGCAGCTTATGGGACCAAGAGACCCAGTACTTC.

The chain employs TRBV30 and TRBJ2-7; 8 bases are a match to TRBD1. J gave up 3 bases and V 5 bases, and 9 bases lay outside the gene matches. Germline-derived CDR1 and CDR2 are GTSNPN and SVGIG (reference sequence). The CDR3 is 14 amino acids. The CDR3 spells CAWAPGGLDYEQYF. CDR3 DNA: TGTGCCTGGGCCCCAGGGGGCCTGGACTACGAGCAGTACTTC.

This sequence joins TRBV4-3 and TRBJ1-1; TRBD1 is a possible D gene (5 bases). Germline CDR1 is LGHNA and CDR2 is YSLEER. The CDR3 covers 14 residues. V was trimmed by 1 base and J by 7 bases, leaving 13 bases between them. CDR3 residues: CASSQAGFSVEAFF. The DNA for the CDR3 is TGCGCCAGCAGCCAAGCAGGGTTCTCCGTTGAAGCTTTCTTT.

Concerning this clonotype: Compared with germline, one end of the junction differs, possibly owing to a read error. The rearrangement links TRBV5-5 to TRBJ2-5, with 10 bases identical to TRBD2. The CDR3 sequence is 20 residues long. The germline gives CDR1 SGHKS, CDR2 YYEKEE (reference sequence). DNA of the CDR3: TGTTCCAGCAGCTTGCCCTTATCGCTAGCGGGGGCTGGGTACCAAGAGACCCGGTACTTC. Amino acids: CSSSLPLSLAGAGYQETRYF.

This clonotype showed up just a few times. The chain links TRBV11-2 to TRBJ2-7; 7 nucleotides match TRBD1. CDR1 is SGHAT, CDR2 FQNNGV, per germline. The CDR3 loop spans 14 amino acids. Trimming took 5 bases from V and 3 from J; bases not matched to a gene: 7. The CDR3: CASSHGDRSYEQYF. The DNA for the CDR3 is TGTGCCAGCAGCCACGGGGACAGAAGCTACGAGCAGTACTTC.

CDR3 residues: CASSLDRGMVSPLHF. The CDR3 DNA follows: TGTGCCAGCAGTTTGGACAGGGGGATGGTTTCACCCCTCCACTTT. The V gene is TRBV28, the J gene TRBJ1-6; 10 bases align to TRBD1. V was clipped by 3 bases and J by 9 bases; unmatched bases: 5. This CDR3 has 15 amino acids. Germline lookup yields CDR1 MDHEN and CDR2 SYDVKM. Drawing the rest from reference TRBV28 and TRBJ1-6, the complete variable domain is DVKVTQSSRYLVKRTGEKVFLECVQDMDHENMFWYRQDPGLGLRLIYFSYDVKMKEKGDIPEGYSVSREKKERFSLILESASTNQTSMYLCASSLDRGMVSPLHFGNGTRLTVT.

This clonotype was detected a few times. This chain links TRBV6-1 with TRBJ2-1; TRBD2 aligns across 10 bases. V shed 5 bases and J 6 bases; nucleotides not matched to a gene: 13. The CDR3 length is 17 residues. Germline CDR1 and CDR2: MNHNS and SASEGT. CDR3 region: CASSSQRGGDKANEQFF. The CDR3 region has the DNA TGTGCCAGCAGTAGCCAGCGGGGGGGGGACAAGGCCAATGAGCAGTTCTTC.

This chain joins TRBV3-1 and TRBJ1-2; D is possibly TRBD1 (6 bases). The CDR3 has 15 amino acids. CDR1 LGHDT and CDR2 YNNKEL come from the germline V gene (reference sequence). V was shortened by 5 bases and J by 2 bases, with 15 bases between the two germline ends. The CDR3 is CASSFRGVLNYGYTF. DNA for the CDR3: TGTGCCAGCAGCTTTAGGGGGGTTCTGAACTATGGCTACACCTTC.

V gene TRBV3-1 combines with J gene TRBJ2-7; 8 bases align to TRBD2. The V gene end was trimmed by 3 bases and the J gene end by 7 bases; junction bases not matched to a gene: 17. CDR1 LGHDT and CDR2 YNNKEL come from the germline V gene (reference sequence). This CDR3 contains 17 residues. This CDR3 is CASSQFPSGFSYNEQYF. The DNA for the CDR3 is TGTGCCAGCAGCCAGTTCCCTAGCGGGTTCTCCTACAATGAGCAGTACTTC.

The chain joins TRBV5-1 to TRBJ2-7, with TRBD1 identical over 7 bases. The ends lost 6 bases at V and 6 bases at J; junction bases unmatched: 9. The CDR3 has 13 residues. Germline V gene data show CDR1 as SGHRS and CDR2 as YFSETQ. CDR3 sequence: CASNRDRVGEQYF. The CDR3 DNA reads TGCGCCAGCAACCGCGACAGGGTCGGCGAGCAGTACTTC.

This clonotype was seen once. CDR3 DNA sequence: TGTGCCAGCAGCTTAGGGGGAGCGGGGGATTGGACAGATACGCAGTATTTT. Translating gives CASSLGGAGDWTDTQYF. The V and J genes are TRBV7-2 and TRBJ2-3, with TRBD2 identical over 8 bases. The CDR3 is made up of 17 amino acids. V was clipped by 1 base and J by 3 bases; unmatched bases: 9. Germline CDR1 is SGHTA and CDR2 is FQGNSA.

This clonotype came up many times. The genes are TRBV7-2 and TRBJ2-1, with D unclear. CDR1 and CDR2 (germline): SGHTA, FQGNSA. Trimming removed 5 bases at V and 4 bases at J, with 21 bases between. This CDR3 contains 17 residues. Written as DNA, the CDR3 is TGTGCCAGCAGCCCCACCTCTGGACGGAACCTTTACAATGAGCAGTTCTTC. This encodes CASSPTSGRNLYNEQFF.

This clonotype was detected once. The DNA of the CDR3 is TGTGCCACCAGCAACCCGTTGGGCACTGAAGCTTTCTTT. It is translated as CATSNPLGTEAFF. V is TRBV15 and J is TRBJ1-1; no firm D call. Trimming cost V 4 bases and J 4 bases, with 10 bases left between them. Germline V gene sequence: CDR1 LNHNV, CDR2 YYDKDF (reference sequence). The CDR3 totals 13 residues.

This clonotype was recorded many times. The chain has TRBV7-8 and TRBJ2-7, with 9 bases lining up with TRBD1. The J call may be faulty, since TRBJ2-5 better matches the DNA end. The CDR3 sequence is 13 residues long. Per the germline V gene, CDR1 is SGHVS and CDR2 is FQNEAQ. This CDR3 is CASSQGQGETQYF. The CDR3 nucleotides are TGTGCCAGCAGCCAGGGACAGGGAGAGACCCAGTACTTC.

Concerning this clonotype itself: A junction end diverges from the germline sequence, so it may reflect a read error. This CDR3 is CASSSYRAGANVPTF. CDR3 DNA sequence: TGTGCCAGCAGTTCCTACAGGGCCGGGGCCAACGTCCCGACTTTC. The gene calls are TRBV28 and TRBJ2-6; D is possibly TRBD1 (6 bases). Germline CDR1 reads MDHEN; CDR2 reads SYDVKM. The CDR3 runs to 15 residues. Full variable domain (missing parts from reference TRBV28 and TRBJ2-6): DVKVTQSSRYLVKRTGEKVFLECVQDMDHENMFWYRQDPGLGLRLIYFSYDVKMKEKGDIPEGYSVSREKKERFSLILESASTNQTSMYLCASSSYRAGANVPTFGAGSRLTVL.

The chain is built from TRBV20-1 and TRBJ2-1; D ambiguous. V lost 4 bases and J lost 4, with 5 bases in between. CDR3 length: 11 residues. In germline, CDR1 is DFQATT, CDR2 SNEGSKA (reference sequence). CDR3 nucleotide sequence: TGCAGTGCTAATGCGTACAATGAGCAGTTCTTC. Its protein is CSANAYNEQFF.